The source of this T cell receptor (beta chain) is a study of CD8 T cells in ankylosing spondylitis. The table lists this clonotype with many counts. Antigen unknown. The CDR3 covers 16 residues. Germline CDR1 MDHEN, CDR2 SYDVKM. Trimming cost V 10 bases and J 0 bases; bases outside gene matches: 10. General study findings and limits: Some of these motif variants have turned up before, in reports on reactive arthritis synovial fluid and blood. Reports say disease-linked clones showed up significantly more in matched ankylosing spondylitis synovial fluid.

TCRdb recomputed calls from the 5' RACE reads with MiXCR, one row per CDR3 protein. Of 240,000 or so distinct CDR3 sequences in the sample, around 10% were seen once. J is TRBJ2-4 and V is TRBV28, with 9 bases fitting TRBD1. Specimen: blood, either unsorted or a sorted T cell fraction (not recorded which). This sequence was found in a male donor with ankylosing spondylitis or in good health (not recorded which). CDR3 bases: TGTGCCACCGGACAGGGGATGAGGCTAGCCAAAAACATTCAGTACTTC. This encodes CATGQGMRLAKNIQYF.